This TCR beta chain was documented in a study of T cells in Graves' hyperthyroidism and ophthalmopathy. Study-wide findings and caveats: Prediction of ophthalmopathy progression came a median approximately 6.5 months pre-onset.

Remarks on this clonotype: Its antigen is unidentified.

Researchers took RNA transcripts and amplified the TCR beta CDR3 regions from them. Using the HTBI primer set, a first-round RT-PCR was run on the TCR CDR3. TCRdb passed the multiplex PCR reads through MiXCR, listing each CDR3 protein once. The table shows approximately 380,000 distinct CDR3 sequences, with about a fifth occurring only once. Newly diagnosed patients aged 18 to 65 had hyperthyroidism of under 2 months' duration. Trimming stripped 3 bases from V and 0 bases from J, with 8 bases between. CDR3 length: 14 residues. The TCR sequence derives from a woman aged 18-29 years with Graves' hyperthyroidism. Sequencing was carried out using blood. The chain joins TRBV12-3 or TRBV12-4 to TRBJ2-5; D possibly uses TRBD1 or TRBD2 (5 bases each). CDR3 nucleotides: TGTGCCAGCAGTTTGAGGGGTCACCAAGAGACCCAGTACTTC. Amino acids: CASSLRGHQETQYF.